Below are 10 T cell receptor beta chains sequenced from a single sample in a study of OX40 agonist ivuxolimab in advanced cancers. Sequenced by immunoSEQ multiplex PCR; TCRdb stores in-frame clones only, minus some. The data contain 65,000 to 95,000 clones, approximately 80% of them singletons. This sample comprised CD4+ or CD8+ T cells sorted from blood, obtained in a trial of the OX40 agonist ivuxolimab. The receptors derive from an adult with an advanced solid tumor such as melanoma, head and neck, liver or kidney cancer.

V gene TRBV28 combines with J gene TRBJ1-6; D is possibly TRBD1 (5 bases). The ends were cut back, 6 bases at V and 6 bases at J, with 15 bases in the middle. The CDR3 extends over 15 amino acids. Germline V gene data show CDR1 as MDHEN and CDR2 as SYDVKM. The DNA for the CDR3 is TGTGCCAGCAGACTTGCTCAGGGCCCTAATTCACCCCTCCACTTT. This gives the protein CASRLAQGPNSPLHF. Combining the CDR3 with reference TRBV28 and TRBJ1-6 gives the whole variable domain DVKVTQSSRYLVKRTGEKVFLECVQDMDHENMFWYRQDPGLGLRLIYFSYDVKMKEKGDIPEGYSVSREKKERFSLILESASTNQTSMYLCASRLAQGPNSPLHFGNGTRLTVT.

This chain uses TRBV28 with TRBJ1-6, with D unclear. Germline loops: CDR1 MDHEN, CDR2 SYDVKM. Trimming took 5 bases from V and 8 from J, leaving 13 bases between them. The CDR3 has 14 residues. The CDR3 coding sequence is TGTGCCAGCAGTCCGGCTAACATTTATTCACCCCTCCACTTT. Amino acid sequence: CASSPANIYSPLHF.

This clone has just a few counts. The chain links TRBV19 to TRBJ2-1; 8 nucleotides line up with TRBD2. The junction had 18 bases not matched to a gene; V was cut back by 2 bases and J by 0 bases. This CDR3 is 21 amino acids long. CDR1 is LNHDA, CDR2 SQIVND, per germline (reference sequence). CDR3 sequence: CASSISPIGQREPSSYNEQFF. The DNA of the CDR3 is TGTGCCAGTAGTATATCCCCCATCGGGCAGCGGGAGCCAAGCTCCTACAATGAGCAGTTCTTC. Looking up the rest from reference TRBV19 and TRBJ2-1 gives the full variable domain: DGGITQSPKYLFRKEGQNVTLSCEQNLNHDAMYWYRQDPGQGLRLIYYSQIVNDFQKGDIAEGYSVSREKKESFPLTVTSAQKNPTAFYLCASSISPIGQREPSSYNEQFFGPGTRLTVL.

CDR3: CASSTYSGRPTGELFF. The CDR3 nucleotides are TGTGCCAGCAGCACGTATAGCGGGAGACCCACCGGGGAGCTGTTTTTT. This chain uses TRBV5-4 with TRBJ2-2, with 9 bases that match TRBD2. CDR1 is SGHNT and CDR2 is YYREEE in the germline V gene (reference sequence). The V gene end was trimmed by 4 bases and the J gene end by 4 bases; junction bases not matched to a gene: 8. The CDR3 contains 16 residues.

This chain links TRBV2 with TRBJ1-5; D perhaps matches TRBD1 (6 bases). V lost 3 bases to trimming and J lost 0 bases, with 12 bases between them. Germline-derived CDR1 and CDR2 are SNHLY and FYNNEI. This CDR3 is built from 16 residues. CDR3 coding DNA: TGTGCCAGCAGTGAGATCCAGGGGCATAGCAATCAGCCCCAGCATTTT. Translation: CASSEIQGHSNQPQHF.

A single count supports this clone. This sequence joins TRBV10-3 and TRBJ2-7; 8 nucleotides align to TRBD2. Germline CDR1 and CDR2: ENHRY and SYGVKD. This CDR3 has 14 residues. The junction had 11 bases not matched to a gene; V was cut back by 9 bases and J by 4 bases. In nucleotides, the CDR3 is TGTGCCATTTCCCCCAGCGGGAGCCATTACGAGCAGTACTTC. Its protein is CAISPSGSHYEQYF.

The V call is TRBV4-3, the J call TRBJ1-6, with 10 bases fitting TRBD1. CDR1 is LGHNA, CDR2 YSLEER, per germline. Trimming at V came to 0 bases and at J to 0 bases, leaving 2 bases not matched to a gene. There are 18 residues in the CDR3. The CDR3 DNA follows: TGCGCCAGCAGCCAAGATCGGACAGGGGGCTCCTATAATTCACCCCTCCACTTT. Translating gives CASSQDRTGGSYNSPLHF.

The J gene is TRBJ1-1, the V gene TRBV5-8; perhaps TRBD1 as D (5 bases). CDR1 SGHTS and CDR2 YDEGEE come from the germline V gene. Trimming pared 0 bases from V and 4 bases from J, leaving 10 bases between. The CDR3 is made up of 14 amino acids. The CDR3 sequence: CASSLVQGPTEAFF. CDR3 coding DNA: TGTGCCAGCAGCTTGGTGCAGGGACCCACTGAAGCTTTCTTT.

The chain recombines TRBV5-1 with TRBJ2-6, with a possible D match to TRBD1 (6 bases). CDR3 length equals 18 residues. With 0 bases removed from V and 0 bases from J, the gap between germline ends came to 13 bases. Germline values: CDR1 SGHRS, CDR2 YFSETQ. The CDR3 sequence is CASSLGDTRPSGANVLTF. CDR3 bases: TGCGCCAGCAGCTTGGGGGACACACGACCCTCTGGGGCCAACGTCCTGACTTTC.

The chain has TRBV5-6 and TRBJ2-3; TRBD2 matches 8 bases. V lost 3 bases, J lost 2 bases, and 11 bases stayed unmatched. The CDR3 contains 17 residues. Germline CDR1 reads SGHDT; CDR2 reads YYEEEE. CDR3 nucleotide sequence: TGTGCCAGCAGCTCGCGCCCAGGAGCGGGGGTCACAGATACGCAGTATTTT. As protein: CASSSRPGAGVTDTQYF.